The 15 T cell receptor beta chains listed next were all sequenced from one sample in a study of human T cells and chemical hapten exposure. Time point defined: patch test 1, 2 weeks after DPC sensitization. Stated treatment: therapeutic diphenylcyclopropenone sensitization with weekly scalp DPC. One entry per CDR3 protein results from TCRdb running MiXCR on the RACE reads. The data contain 150,000 to 200,000 distinct CDR3 sequences, about 14% of them singletons. Sequenced here: whole blood, sampled in connection with sensitization to the hapten diphenylcyclopropenone (DPC). The receptors were sampled from a woman under 40 with alopecia areata. Some clones in this sample may be carry-over from other donors' samples.

V usage is TRBV27 and J usage is TRBJ1-1; D not resolved. CDR3 size: 14 residues. Trimming left V 6 bases short and J 1 base short, with 12 bases between. Germline V gives CDR1 MNHEY, CDR2 SMNVEV (reference sequence). Here the CDR3 DNA reads TGTGCCAGCAGGTCCTCTAGGGCGAACACTGAAGCTTTCTTT. Protein: CASRSSRANTEAFF.

Remarks on this clonotype: A much larger clone sits a single nucleotide away, making a read error possible. CDR3 sequence: CASSTNRETTLYEQYF. The DNA of the CDR3 is TGTGCCAGCAGCACGAACCGGGAAACTACCCTCTACGAGCAGTACTTC. The chain combines TRBV9 with TRBJ2-7, with a weak D call TRBD2 (5 bases). Trimming cost V 4 bases and J 3 bases, with 20 bases left between them. The CDR3 is 16 residues long. CDR1 and CDR2 (germline): SGDLS, YYNGEE.

In its sample, this clonotype was seen many times. This chain links TRBV6-2 or TRBV6-3 with TRBJ1-2; D ambiguous. Between the trimmed V and J ends, which lost 2 bases and 4 bases, there was a span of 11 bases. Germline V gene lookup returns CDR1 MNHEY and CDR2 SVGEGT. The CDR3 has 14 residues. The CDR3 loop reads CASSYRVRGYGYTF. The DNA for the CDR3 is TGTGCCAGCAGTTACAGGGTTCGCGGCTATGGCTACACCTTC.

V and J are TRBV7-2 and TRBJ2-7; no clear D gene. Trimming stripped 1 base from V and 5 bases from J, with 9 bases between. Germline CDR1 and CDR2: SGHTA and FQGNSA. The CDR3 loop spans 13 amino acids. DNA for the CDR3: TGTGCCAGCAGCTTAGGGGGAAGGCACGAGCAGTACTTC. Translated, it gives CASSLGGRHEQYF.

This clonotype was seen more than once but under ten times. V and J are TRBV18 and TRBJ2-5; the match to TRBD2 covers 14 bases. CDR1 and CDR2 (germline): KGHSH, LQKENI. Trimming removed 3 bases from V and 4 bases from J; junction bases left unmatched: 4. CDR3 length: 16 residues. CDR3: CASSPTSGGASETQYF. For the CDR3, the DNA is TGTGCCAGCTCACCGACTAGCGGGGGGGCGTCAGAGACCCAGTACTTC.

This clonotype was seen more than once but under ten times. The chain uses TRBV12-3 or TRBV12-4 and TRBJ2-3; maybe TRBD2 (5 bases). V lost 8 bases and J lost 3, with 15 bases in between. CDR3 length: 14 amino acids. Here the CDR3 DNA reads TGTGCCAGCCACGGGATGACTTTAACAGATACGCAGTATTTT. This translates into CASHGMTLTDTQYF.

The rearrangement joins TRBV28 to TRBJ1-2; D is unclear. The CDR3 runs to 14 residues. Germline-derived CDR1 and CDR2 are MDHEN and SYDVKM. Between the trimmed V and J ends, which lost 6 bases and 5 bases, there was a span of 16 bases. The CDR3 nucleotides are TGTGCCAGCAGCCGTAAGCGGGGAGGGTATGGCTACACCTTC. Translation: CASSRKRGGYGYTF.

In this sample, this clonotype turned up many times. The chain joins TRBV19 to TRBJ1-2; possibly TRBD1 for D (5 bases). The germline V gene encodes CDR1 LNHDA and CDR2 SQIVND (reference sequence). This CDR3 spans 15 amino acids. V was cut by 3 bases and J by 4 bases, with 15 bases left in between. The CDR3 nucleotides are TGTGCCAGTAGTATGAGGGGCCCCGACCGCTATGGCTACACCTTC. The encoded protein is CASSMRGPDRYGYTF.

This clonotype was picked up a small number of times. The J gene is TRBJ2-7, the V gene TRBV28; unclear D gene. The CDR3 runs to 13 residues. The V gene lost 3 bases and the J gene lost 2 bases, with 8 bases spanning the gap. The germline V gene has CDR1 MDHEN and CDR2 SYDVKM. CDR3 nucleotides: TGTGCCAGCAGTTTCCCAGGAGCCTACGAGCAGTACTTC. As protein: CASSFPGAYEQYF.

This clonotype turned up a few times. The rearrangement links TRBV2 to TRBJ2-3; possible D gene TRBD2, 5 bases. This CDR3 is 14 amino acids long. CDR1 SNHLY and CDR2 FYNNEI come from the germline V gene. Trimming shortened V by 2 bases and J by 2 bases, and 8 bases separated the two germline ends. The CDR3 region is CASSERLATDTQYF. CDR3 DNA sequence: TGTGCCAGCAGTGAACGGCTAGCCACAGATACGCAGTATTTT.

For this clonotype: A junction boundary mismatches the germline segment, possibly from a read error. The CDR3 DNA reads as TGTGCCAGCTGCCAATCTCCCGGGACACATACCCCCATGAACACTGAAGCTTTCTTT. Translation gives CASCQSPGTHTPMNTEAFF. The gene calls are TRBV4-2 and TRBJ1-1, with a possible D match to TRBD1 (6 bases). Germline CDR1 LGHNA, CDR2 YNFKEQ. This CDR3 is built from 19 residues.

This rearrangement joins TRBV11-2 to TRBJ1-1, with D maybe TRBD1 (5 bases). This CDR3 spans 13 amino acids. V was shortened by 6 bases and J by 1 base, with 9 bases between the two germline ends. Germline CDR1 is SGHAT and CDR2 is FQNNGV. The CDR3 bases are TGTGCCAGCAGTCGGACACAGAACACTGAAGCTTTCTTT. It specifies CASSRTQNTEAFF.

The chain recombines TRBV20-1 with TRBJ2-1, with TRBD2 matching over 7 bases. The CDR3 spans 16 residues. J was trimmed by 8 bases and V by 1 base; bases with no gene match: 14. Germline V gene sequence: CDR1 DFQATT, CDR2 SNEGSKA (reference sequence). CDR3: CSARVVASGSDDEQFF. The CDR3 bases are TGCAGTGCTAGAGTGGTCGCTAGCGGATCTGACGATGAGCAGTTCTTC.

This clonotype was counted only a few times. The chain uses TRBV28 and TRBJ1-1, with a possible D match to TRBD1 (5 bases). The V gene's germline CDR1 is MDHEN and CDR2 SYDVKM. The CDR3 consists of 14 residues. The V gene lost 7 bases and the J gene lost 5 bases, with 17 bases spanning the gap. CDR3 DNA sequence: TGTGCCAGCACGCCGGGCGGGGCTGGGACTGAAGCTTTCTTT. It specifies CASTPGGAGTEAFF.

This clonotype was seen a few times. V usage is TRBV28 and J usage is TRBJ1-2; TRBD1 is a possible D gene (6 bases). The CDR3 has 13 amino acids. V lost 9 bases and J lost 8, with 19 bases in between. Germline V gives CDR1 MDHEN, CDR2 SYDVKM. The CDR3 DNA sequence: TGTGCCAGTACCCTAGGGGGGGCAAGGGGCTACACCTTC. Residues: CASTLGGARGYTF.